This note documents a single T cell receptor (beta chain) sequence. This sample was taken from a study of blood T cell repertoires in COVID-19. The CDR3 covers 14 residues. Trimming took off 4 bases at V and 7 bases at J, with 14 bases between the two ends. Germline V gives CDR1 SEHNR, CDR2 FQNEAQ (reference sequence). Repertoires were generated with immunoSEQ multiplex PCR, while TCRdb's copy carries only in-frame clones and drops some. The sample holds 250,000 to 300,000 clones, roughly 91% seen once. The specimen sequenced was peripheral blood. The gene calls are TRBV7-9 and TRBJ1-5, with D possibly being TRBD1 (6 bases). The sequence derives from a woman aged 30 to 39 with COVID-19, enrolled during active disease. As DNA, the CDR3 is TGTGCCAGCAGCTCCCAGGGGATGGGGCAGCCCCAGCATTTT. Protein sequence: CASSSQGMGQPQHF.